This is a list of T cell receptor beta chains from one sample in a study of T cell responses to AZD1222 COVID-19 vaccine. The assay was immunoSEQ multiplex PCR, and TCRdb's table has in-frame clones only and misses some. Altogether 95,000 to 150,000 clones are present, about 90% being singletons, with the ten largest covering over 7.5%. The source was peripheral blood, collected 28 days after the second AZD1222 dose. Receptors were obtained from an adult who received the AZD1222 COVID-19 vaccine. Each CDR3 is given with its conserved first and last residue. D genes are given only for firm matches. Size values are once, few and many counts, or a class for expanded clones, and some rows have none.

v_call,clone_size,d_call,j_call,cdr3_nt,cdr3_aa
TRBV6-5,NA,NA,TRBJ2-7,TGTGCCAGCAGTTATTATCGAGGACCCTACGAGCAGTACTTC,CASSYYRGPYEQYF
TRBV5-1,NA,NA,TRBJ2-7,TGCGCCAGCAGCCAGGACTACGAGCAGTACTTC,CASSQDYEQYF
TRBV2,NA,NA,TRBJ1-5,TGTGCCAGCAGTGCGGGACCGGGGGTTGGGAGGCCCCAGCATTTT,CASSAGPGVGRPQHF
TRBV5-5,NA,NA,TRBJ1-1,TGTGCCAGCAGCTTGACAGGGATCACTGAAGCTTTCTTT,CASSLTGITEAFF
TRBV10-2,NA,TRBD1,TRBJ1-6,TGCGCCAGCAGTGATCCGGGACAGGGGCCCTATAATTCACCCCTCCACTTT,CASSDPGQGPYNSPLHF
TRBV9,once,NA,TRBJ2-3,TGTGCCAGCAGCGTAGCAGGGGCAGATACGCAGTATTTT,CASSVAGADTQYF
TRBV7-2,NA,NA,TRBJ1-1,TGTGCCAGCAGCTTCGACCTTGAAGCTTTCTTT,CASSFDLEAFF
TRBV2,NA,TRBD1,TRBJ1-3,TGTGCCAGCCGCAGACAGGGAAGGGGAAACACCATATATTTT,CASRRQGRGNTIYF
TRBV5-1,once,TRBD2,TRBJ2-3,TGCGCCAGCAGCTTGGCCGGGGGGGCAGGCACAGATACGCAGTATTTT,CASSLAGGAGTDTQYF
TRBV19,NA,TRBD1,TRBJ1-1,TGTGCCAGTAGCCAGGACAGGGGGGGCACTGAAGCTTTCTTT,CASSQDRGGTEAFF
TRBV6-6,once,NA,TRBJ1-5,TGTGCCGGCGCCACTTCCGGCAATCAGCCCCAGCATTTT,CAGATSGNQPQHF
TRBV13,NA,NA,TRBJ2-7,TGTGCCAGCAGCTTGGCCCCGTCTCAGCAGTACTTC,CASSLAPSQQYF
TRBV7-8,NA,NA,TRBJ2-7,TGTGCCAGCAGCTTAGGGCGTGCGGGCGAGCAGTACTTC,CASSLGRAGEQYF
TRBV5-4,NA,NA,TRBJ1-4,TGTGCCAGCAGCTTGGATGCCGGGGAAACGAGTGAAAAACTGTTTTTT,CASSLDAGETSEKLFF
TRBV7-2,NA,TRBD1,TRBJ1-5,TGTGCCAGCAGCTTAGTCCCCGGACAGGGTGGTTGGCATCAGCCCCAGCATTTT,CASSLVPGQGGWHQPQHF
TRBV5-1,NA,NA,TRBJ1-1,TGCGCCAGCAGCTTTTCCGGTCCAGGGTCGAACACTGAAGCTTTCTTT,CASSFSGPGSNTEAFF
TRBV29-1,NA,NA,TRBJ1-1,TGCAGCGTTGTACAACTTCTGAACACTGAAGCTTTCTTT,CSVVQLLNTEAFF
TRBV13,NA,TRBD2,TRBJ2-3,TGTGCCAGCAGCTTATTCCCTCCGGCTAGCGGGGGGGTTGGAGATACGCAGTATTTT,CASSLFPPASGGVGDTQYF
TRBV6-5,NA,NA,TRBJ1-1,TGTGCCAGCAATCAATACGGAGCCTCGAACACTGAAGCTTTCTTT,CASNQYGASNTEAFF
TRBV2,few,TRBD1,TRBJ2-1,TGTGCCAGCGGCGATTGGACGATAGGACAGGGCTACAATGAGCAGTTCTTC,CASGDWTIGQGYNEQFF
TRBV5-4,NA,NA,TRBJ2-1,TGTGCCAGCAGCCTGGGGGCGGGCCGCTCCTACAATGAGCAGTTCTTC,CASSLGAGRSYNEQFF
TRBV24-1,NA,TRBD1,TRBJ2-5,TGTGCCACCAGTGACCCCAGGGGGCAAGAGACCCAGTACTTC,CATSDPRGQETQYF
TRBV7-9,NA,TRBD1,TRBJ2-7,TGTGCCAGCAGCTTAGACCCGGGACAGGGTAGCGACGAGCAGTACTTC,CASSLDPGQGSDEQYF
TRBV7-9,NA,NA,TRBJ2-7,TGTGCCAGCAGCTGGAGGACCTTCTATGAGCAGTACTTC,CASSWRTFYEQYF
TRBV28,NA,NA,TRBJ1-6,TGTGCCAGCAGGTCCCGGGCAGCGAATTCACCCCTCCACTTT,CASRSRAANSPLHF
TRBV14,NA,NA,TRBJ1-6,TGTGCCAGCAGCCAAGATTTCGGTAATTCACCCCTCCACTTT,CASSQDFGNSPLHF
TRBV5-1,NA,NA,TRBJ2-7,TGCGCCAGCAGCCCCTTGGAGGGGCCGGAGTACTTC,CASSPLEGPEYF
TRBV2,NA,TRBD1,TRBJ2-2,TGTGCCAGCAGATCGGGACAGGGAGTAGGGACCGGGGAGCTGTTTTTT,CASRSGQGVGTGELFF
TRBV4-2,few,NA,TRBJ1-5,TGTGCCAGCAGCCTAGGTGAAATGAGGCCCCAGCATTTT,CASSLGEMRPQHF
TRBV10-2,NA,TRBD1,TRBJ1-2,TGCGCCAGCAGTCCTGGACAGGGGTCGAACTATGGCTACACCTTC,CASSPGQGSNYGYTF
TRBV5-6,NA,TRBD1,TRBJ2-6,TGTGCCAGCAGTCAATTGCCGGGACAGGGCTCCGGGGCCAACGTCCTGACTTTC,CASSQLPGQGSGANVLTF
TRBV28,NA,TRBD1,TRBJ1-6,TGTGCCAGCAGAACCCCCCGAGGGGGCATTTCACCCCTCCACTTT,CASRTPRGGISPLHF
TRBV7-6,NA,NA,TRBJ1-4,TGTGCCAGCAGCTTAGTTGTGGGGGCTGGTGAAAAACTGTTTTTT,CASSLVVGAGEKLFF
TRBV29-1,NA,NA,TRBJ1-5,TGCAGCGTCACCGAAGGGGTGAATCAGCCCCAGCATTTT,CSVTEGVNQPQHF
TRBV19,NA,TRBD1,TRBJ1-5,TGTGCCAGTAGTTCCGGGACAGGGAATCTCCTTAGCAATCAGCCCCAGCATTTT,CASSSGTGNLLSNQPQHF
TRBV6-1,NA,NA,TRBJ1-4,TGTGCCAGCAGTGAGCCAGGAGGAGAAAAACTGTTTTTT,CASSEPGGEKLFF
TRBV28,NA,NA,TRBJ2-7,TGTGCCAGCAGTTCGCAGGCACTGAGACTGAAGAGCTCCTACGAGCAGTACTTC,CASSSQALRLKSSYEQYF
TRBV4-1,NA,TRBD1,TRBJ2-7,TGCGCCAGCAGCCAAGTAACCGGGACAGGGAACTACGAGCAGTACTTC,CASSQVTGTGNYEQYF
TRBV20-1,once,NA,TRBJ2-1,TGCAGTGCTAGAGTGGGTCCTAAGCAGTTCTTC,CSARVGPKQFF
TRBV5-4,NA,NA,TRBJ2-7,TGTGCCAGCAGCCGTGAGGCTGGAGGTGGCGGAGCGGTTTGGTACTTC,CASSREAGGGGAVWYF
TRBV18,once,TRBD1,TRBJ1-5,TGTGCCAGCTCAATGACAGGGAGCAATCAGCCCCAGCATTTT,CASSMTGSNQPQHF
TRBV4-1,NA,NA,TRBJ2-7,TGCGCCAGCAGCCATACTTGGACAAACGAGCAGTACTTC,CASSHTWTNEQYF
TRBV7-2,NA,TRBD2,TRBJ2-3,TGTGCCAGCAGCTTTGGGACTAGCGGGACTACAGATACGCAGTATTTT,CASSFGTSGTTDTQYF
TRBV2,few,NA,TRBJ2-5,TGTGCCAGCGGGGACTCCCGGGTGGAGACCCAGTACTTC,CASGDSRVETQYF
TRBV2,NA,NA,TRBJ2-3,TGTGCCAGCAGTGAGGCAAGTTCCACAGATACGCAGTATTTT,CASSEASSTDTQYF
TRBV18,NA,NA,TRBJ1-1,TGTGCCAGCTCACCAAGTACGAACACTGAAGCTTTCTTT,CASSPSTNTEAFF
TRBV7-2,NA,NA,TRBJ1-6,TGTGCCAGCAGCTTAGTGGGTAATTCACCCCTCCACTTT,CASSLVGNSPLHF
TRBV7-2,NA,NA,TRBJ1-1,TGTGCCAGCAGCTCTCGGGGGGGCACTGAAGCTTTCTTT,CASSSRGGTEAFF
TRBV6-2/TRBV6-3,NA,NA,TRBJ1-5,TGTGCCAGCAGTTACTCGATAACTTCAGGGCAGCCCCAGCATTTT,CASSYSITSGQPQHF
TRBV19,NA,NA,TRBJ2-2,TGTGCCAGTATAGGGACGGACACCGGGGAGCTGTTTTTT,CASIGTDTGELFF
TRBV7-7,NA,TRBD2,TRBJ2-1,TGTGCTAGCAGCTCGGACTCTAGCGGCTACAATGAGCAGTTCTTC,CASSSDSSGYNEQFF
TRBV28,once,TRBD1,TRBJ1-2,TGTGCCAGCATTCGTTCTGGACAGGGCGTTGGCTACACCTTC,CASIRSGQGVGYTF
TRBV11-2,once,TRBD2,TRBJ2-3,TGTGCCAGCAGCCCTACTAGCGGGATCACAGATACGCAGTATTTT,CASSPTSGITDTQYF
TRBV3-1/TRBV3-2,NA,NA,TRBJ2-2,TGTGCCAGCGGTGGCAGGCTTTTTGGGGCCGGGGAGCTGTTTTTT,CASGGRLFGAGELFF
TRBV6-6,NA,NA,TRBJ2-5,TGTGCCAGCAGCTACTACAGGGACCAAGAGACCCAGTACTTC,CASSYYRDQETQYF
TRBV10-3,NA,NA,TRBJ1-6,TGTGCCATCAACCCGCGACAGGACCCTAATTCACCCCTCCACTTT,CAINPRQDPNSPLHF
TRBV7-6,NA,NA,TRBJ1-5,TGTGCCAGCAGCAACGAACCAGGGCAGGGTCAGCCCCAGCATTTT,CASSNEPGQGQPQHF
TRBV18,NA,TRBD2,TRBJ2-7,TGTGCCAGCTCACCTCCGGGACTAACACTTGGGGAGCAGTACTTC,CASSPPGLTLGEQYF